This T cell receptor beta chain was obtained from a study of vaccination effects on CD4 cells after COVID-19. With regard to this clone: The target antigen is unknown.

The ends were cut back, 0 bases at V and 0 bases at J, with 5 bases in the middle. The CDR3 totals 13 residues. Germline loops: CDR1 SQVTM, CDR2 ANQGSEA. Expansion with viral peptide pools was applied to antigen-specific CD4+ T cells by the ViraFEST assay prior to sequencing. Once cultured for 10 to 11 days, the cells underwent separation to obtain CD4+ T cells. As their vaccination, participants received two doses of either BNT162b2 or mRNA-1273. Method: immunoSEQ multiplex PCR; TCRdb's copy keeps in-frame clones and lacks some. The sample contains 40,000 to 50,000 clones, under 85% of which appear only once.

The sequenced sample was CD4+ T cells from PBMCs cultured with HCoV-OC43 spike peptides, obtained after COVID-19 vaccination. The subset: HCoV-OC43 spike overlapping peptide pool stimulation. The chain recombines TRBV29-1 with TRBJ1-1; D is uncertain. The sequence derives from a human donor who received a COVID-19 vaccine. For the CDR3, the DNA is TGCAGCGTTGAAGATTACATGAACACTGAAGCTTTCTTT. The encoded protein is CSVEDYMNTEAFF.